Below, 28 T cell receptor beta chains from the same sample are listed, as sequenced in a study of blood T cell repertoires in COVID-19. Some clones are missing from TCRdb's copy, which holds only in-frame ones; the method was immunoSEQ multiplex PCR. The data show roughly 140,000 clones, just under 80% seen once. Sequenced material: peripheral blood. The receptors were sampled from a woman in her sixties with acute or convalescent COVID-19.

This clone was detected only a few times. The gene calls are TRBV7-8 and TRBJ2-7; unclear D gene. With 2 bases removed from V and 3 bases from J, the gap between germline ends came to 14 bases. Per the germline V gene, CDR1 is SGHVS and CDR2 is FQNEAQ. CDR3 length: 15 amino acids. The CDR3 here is CASSLTGTPRYEQYF. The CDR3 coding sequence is TGTGCCAGCAGCTTAACGGGTACCCCCCGCTACGAGCAGTACTTC.

CDR3 region: CASSQGPGQGEDTQYF. The CDR3 DNA reads TGTGCCAGCAGTCAGGGCCCGGGACAGGGGGAGGATACGCAGTATTTT. This chain uses TRBV28 with TRBJ2-3; 11 positions agree with TRBD1. V trimming: 5 bases; J trimming: 6 bases; junction bases outside the gene matches: 10. This CDR3 spans 16 amino acids. From germline, CDR1 is MDHEN and CDR2 SYDVKM.

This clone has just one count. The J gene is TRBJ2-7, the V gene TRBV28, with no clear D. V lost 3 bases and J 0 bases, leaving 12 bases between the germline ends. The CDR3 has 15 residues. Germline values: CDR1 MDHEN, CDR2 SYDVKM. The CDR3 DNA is TGTGCCAGCAGTTTGTATGGCACCCACTCCTACGAGCAGTACTTC. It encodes CASSLYGTHSYEQYF.

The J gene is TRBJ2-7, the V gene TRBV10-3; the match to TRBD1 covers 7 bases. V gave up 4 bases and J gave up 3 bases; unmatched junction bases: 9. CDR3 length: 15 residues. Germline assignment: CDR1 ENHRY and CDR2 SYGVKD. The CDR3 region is CAISGKGTELYEQYF. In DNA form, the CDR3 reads TGTGCCATCAGTGGGAAGGGGACAGAGCTCTACGAGCAGTACTTC.

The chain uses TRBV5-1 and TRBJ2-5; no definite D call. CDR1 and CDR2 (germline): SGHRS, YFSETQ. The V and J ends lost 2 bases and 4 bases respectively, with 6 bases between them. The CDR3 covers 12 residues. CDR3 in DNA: TGCGCCAGCAGCTTTGCGGCAGAGACCCAGTACTTC. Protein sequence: CASSFAAETQYF. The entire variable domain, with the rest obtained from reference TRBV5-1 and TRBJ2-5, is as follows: KAGVTQTPRYLIKTRGQQVTLSCSPISGHRSVSWYQQTPGQGLQFLFEYFSETQRNKGNFPGRFSGRQFSNSRSEMNVSTLELGDSALYLCASSFAAETQYFGPGTRLLVL.

CDR3 in amino acids: CASSPQRAGRGETQYF. The CDR3 bases are TGTGCCAGCAGCCCCCAGCGGGCGGGGAGGGGGGAGACCCAGTACTTC. V is TRBV11-2 and J is TRBJ2-5, with D perhaps matching TRBD2 (7 bases). V was shortened by 5 bases and J by 5 bases, with 21 bases between the two germline ends. CDR3 length equals 16 residues. Germline CDR1 is SGHAT and CDR2 is FQNNGV.

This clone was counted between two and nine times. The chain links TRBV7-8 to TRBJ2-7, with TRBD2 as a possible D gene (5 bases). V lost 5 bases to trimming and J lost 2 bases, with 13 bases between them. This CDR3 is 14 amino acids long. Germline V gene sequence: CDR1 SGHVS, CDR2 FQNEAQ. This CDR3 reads CASSLLGITYEQYF. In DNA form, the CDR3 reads TGTGCCAGCAGCCTACTAGGGATAACCTACGAGCAGTACTTC. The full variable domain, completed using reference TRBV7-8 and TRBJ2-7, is GAGVSQSPRYKVAKRGQDVALRCDPISGHVSLFWYQQALGQGPEFLTYFQNEAQLDKSGLPSDRFFAERPEGSVSTLKIQRTQQEDSAVYLCASSLLGITYEQYFGPGTRLTVT.

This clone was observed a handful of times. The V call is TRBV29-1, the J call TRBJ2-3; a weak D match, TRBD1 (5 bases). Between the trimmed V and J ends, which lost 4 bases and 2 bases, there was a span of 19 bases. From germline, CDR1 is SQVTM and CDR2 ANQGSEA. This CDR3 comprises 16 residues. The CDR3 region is CSVGGLGYENTDTQYF. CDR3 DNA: TGCAGCGTTGGGGGCCTTGGGTACGAAAACACAGATACGCAGTATTTT.

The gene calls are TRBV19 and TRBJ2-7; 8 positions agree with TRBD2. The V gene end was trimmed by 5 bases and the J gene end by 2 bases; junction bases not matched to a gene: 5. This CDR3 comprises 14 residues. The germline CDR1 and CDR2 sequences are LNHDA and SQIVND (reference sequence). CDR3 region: CASSGTGGTYEQYF. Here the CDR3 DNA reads TGTGCCAGTAGTGGGACGGGGGGGACCTACGAGCAGTACTTC.

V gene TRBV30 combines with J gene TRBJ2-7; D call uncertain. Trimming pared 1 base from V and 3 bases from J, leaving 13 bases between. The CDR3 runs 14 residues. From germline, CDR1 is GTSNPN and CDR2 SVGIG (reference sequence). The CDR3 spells CAWSAVRTFYEQYF. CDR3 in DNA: TGTGCCTGGAGTGCCGTCAGAACCTTCTACGAGCAGTACTTC.

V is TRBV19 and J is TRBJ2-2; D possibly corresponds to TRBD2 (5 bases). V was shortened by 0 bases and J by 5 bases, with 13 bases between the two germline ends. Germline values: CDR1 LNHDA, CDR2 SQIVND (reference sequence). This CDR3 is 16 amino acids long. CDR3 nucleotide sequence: TGTGCCAGTAGTATAGAGACGGGAAGGGCTACCGGGGAGCTGTTTTTT. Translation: CASSIETGRATGELFF.

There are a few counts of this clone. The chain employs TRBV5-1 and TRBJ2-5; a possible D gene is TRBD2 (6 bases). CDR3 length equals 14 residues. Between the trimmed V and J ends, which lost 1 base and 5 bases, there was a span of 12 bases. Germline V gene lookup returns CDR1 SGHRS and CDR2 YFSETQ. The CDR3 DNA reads TGCGCCAGCAGCTTGCAGAGCGGGTCTGAGACCCAGTACTTC. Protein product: CASSLQSGSETQYF.

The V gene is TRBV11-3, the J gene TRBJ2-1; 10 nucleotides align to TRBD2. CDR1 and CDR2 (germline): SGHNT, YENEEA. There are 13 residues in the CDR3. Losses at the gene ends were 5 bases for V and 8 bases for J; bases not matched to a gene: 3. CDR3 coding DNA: TGTGCCAGCAGCCGCGGACTAGCGGATGAGCAGTTCTTC. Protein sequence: CASSRGLADEQFF.

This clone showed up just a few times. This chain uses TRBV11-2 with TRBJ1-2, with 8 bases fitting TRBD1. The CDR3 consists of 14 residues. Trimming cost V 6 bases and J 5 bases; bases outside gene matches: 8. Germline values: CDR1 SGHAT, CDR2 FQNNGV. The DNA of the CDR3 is TGTGCCAGCAGGGCCGGGACAGGCATATATGGCTACACCTTC. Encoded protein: CASRAGTGIYGYTF.

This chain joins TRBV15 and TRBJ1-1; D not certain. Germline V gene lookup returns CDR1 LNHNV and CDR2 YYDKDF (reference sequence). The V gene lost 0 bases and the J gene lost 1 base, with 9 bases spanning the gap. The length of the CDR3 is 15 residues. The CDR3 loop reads CATSRDVLPNTEAFF. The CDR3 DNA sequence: TGTGCCACCAGCAGAGACGTGCTACCGAACACTGAAGCTTTCTTT. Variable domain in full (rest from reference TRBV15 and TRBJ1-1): DAMVIQNPRYQVTQFGKPVTLSCSQTLNHNVMYWYQQKSSQAPKLLFHYYDKDFNNEADTPDNFQSRRPNTSFCFLDIRSPGLGDTAMYLCATSRDVLPNTEAFFGQGTRLTVV.

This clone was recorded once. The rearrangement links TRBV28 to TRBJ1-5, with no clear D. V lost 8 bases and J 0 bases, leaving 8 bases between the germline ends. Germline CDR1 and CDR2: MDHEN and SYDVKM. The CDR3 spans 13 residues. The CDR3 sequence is CASGPYSNQPQHF. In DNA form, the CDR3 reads TGTGCCAGCGGGCCGTATAGCAATCAGCCCCAGCATTTT.

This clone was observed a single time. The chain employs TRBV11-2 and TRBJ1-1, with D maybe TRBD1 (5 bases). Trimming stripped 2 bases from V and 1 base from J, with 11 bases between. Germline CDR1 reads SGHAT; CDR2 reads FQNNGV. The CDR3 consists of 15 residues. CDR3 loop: CASSLLGARNTEAFF. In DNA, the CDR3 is TGTGCCAGCAGCTTACTAGGGGCTAGGAACACTGAAGCTTTCTTT.

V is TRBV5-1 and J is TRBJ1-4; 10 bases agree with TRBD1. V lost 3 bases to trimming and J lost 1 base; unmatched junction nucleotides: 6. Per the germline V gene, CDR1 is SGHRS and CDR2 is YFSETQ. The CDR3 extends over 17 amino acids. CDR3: CASSWAGTGETNEKLFF. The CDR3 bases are TGCGCCAGCAGCTGGGCCGGGACAGGGGAAACTAATGAAAAACTGTTTTTT.

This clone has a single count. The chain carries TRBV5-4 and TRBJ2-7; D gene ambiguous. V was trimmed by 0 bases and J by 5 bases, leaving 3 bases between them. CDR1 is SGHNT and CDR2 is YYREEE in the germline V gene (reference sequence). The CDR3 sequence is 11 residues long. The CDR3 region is CASSLVDEQYF. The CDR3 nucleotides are TGTGCCAGCAGCTTGGTCGACGAGCAGTACTTC.

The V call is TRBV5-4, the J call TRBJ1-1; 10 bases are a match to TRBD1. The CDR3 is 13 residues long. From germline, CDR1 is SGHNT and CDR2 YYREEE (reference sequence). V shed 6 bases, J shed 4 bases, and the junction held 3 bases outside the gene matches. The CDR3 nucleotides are TGTGCCAGCACCTGGACAGGGGGCACTGAAGCTTTCTTT. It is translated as CASTWTGGTEAFF.

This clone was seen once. CDR3 region: CASSPQGRESPLHF. Written as DNA, the CDR3 is TGCGCCAGCAGCCCACAGGGAAGGGAGTCACCCCTCCACTTT. J is TRBJ1-6 and V is TRBV5-1; a weak D match, TRBD1 (6 bases). The V end was cut by 4 bases, the J end by 10 bases, with 15 bases between. The germline CDR1 and CDR2 sequences are SGHRS and YFSETQ. This CDR3 has 14 amino acids.

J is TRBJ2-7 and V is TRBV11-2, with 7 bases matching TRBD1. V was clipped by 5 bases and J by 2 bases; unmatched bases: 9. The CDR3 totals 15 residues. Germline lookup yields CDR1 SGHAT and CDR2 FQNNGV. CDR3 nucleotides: TGTGCCAGCAGCCCCGGCAGGGGGTTTACCTACGAGCAGTACTTC. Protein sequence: CASSPGRGFTYEQYF.

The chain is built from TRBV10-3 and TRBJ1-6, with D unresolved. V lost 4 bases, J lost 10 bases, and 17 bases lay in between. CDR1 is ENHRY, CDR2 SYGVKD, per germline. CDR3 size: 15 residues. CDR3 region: CAISASWVSGSPLHF. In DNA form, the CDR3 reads TGTGCCATCAGTGCGTCTTGGGTCTCGGGGTCACCCCTCCACTTT.

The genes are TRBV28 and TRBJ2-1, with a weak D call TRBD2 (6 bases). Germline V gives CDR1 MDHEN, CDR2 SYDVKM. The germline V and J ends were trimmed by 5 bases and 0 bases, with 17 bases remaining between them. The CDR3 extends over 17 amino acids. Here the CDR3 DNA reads TGTGCCAGCAGTACTATTCTAGCGCATAGCTCCTACAATGAGCAGTTCTTC. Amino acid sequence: CASSTILAHSSYNEQFF.

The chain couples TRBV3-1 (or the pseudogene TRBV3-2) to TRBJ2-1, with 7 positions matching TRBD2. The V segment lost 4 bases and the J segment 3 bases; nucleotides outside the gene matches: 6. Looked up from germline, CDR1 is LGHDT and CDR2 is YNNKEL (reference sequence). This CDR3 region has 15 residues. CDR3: CASSRGASGYNEQFF. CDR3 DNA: TGTGCCAGCAGCCGCGGGGCTAGCGGCTACAATGAGCAGTTCTTC.

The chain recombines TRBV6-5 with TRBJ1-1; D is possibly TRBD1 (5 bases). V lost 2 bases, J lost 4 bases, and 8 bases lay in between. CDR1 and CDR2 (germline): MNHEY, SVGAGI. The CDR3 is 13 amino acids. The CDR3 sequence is CASSYGGFTEAFF. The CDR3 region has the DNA TGTGCCAGCAGTTACGGGGGGTTCACTGAAGCTTTCTTT.

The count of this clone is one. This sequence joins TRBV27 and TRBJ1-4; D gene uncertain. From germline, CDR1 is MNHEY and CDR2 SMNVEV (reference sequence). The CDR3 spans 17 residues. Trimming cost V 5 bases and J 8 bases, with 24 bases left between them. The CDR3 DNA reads TGTGCCAGCAGTGTCCGGGATCCCCAGTTAGTAAGGGAAAAACTGTTTTTT. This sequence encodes CASSVRDPQLVREKLFF.

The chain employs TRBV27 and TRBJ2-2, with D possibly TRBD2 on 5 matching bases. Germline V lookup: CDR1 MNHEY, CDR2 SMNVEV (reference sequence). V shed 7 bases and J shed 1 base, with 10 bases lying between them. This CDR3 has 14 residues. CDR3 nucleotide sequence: TGTGCCAGCATCGTAAGCGGGAACACCGGGGAGCTGTTTTTT. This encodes CASIVSGNTGELFF.